This T cell receptor (beta chain) was sequenced in a study of T cell responses to AZD1222 COVID-19 vaccine. Looking at the study overall: Investigators merged groups given second doses at roughly 4 or roughly 12 weeks. Study conclusions and caveats: Donors in the cohort were predominantly white British and more often female, and clonal diversity was possibly underestimated.

The method was immunoSEQ multiplex PCR; TCRdb's version includes in-frame clones alone and lacks a portion of them. Of around 76,000 clones in the sample, 80% to 85% are singletons; the top ten hold over 8%. With respect to this clone: Its antigen is as yet unknown.

The CDR3 runs 17 residues. Germline CDR1 and CDR2: SGHVS and FQNEAQ. V was trimmed by 4 bases and J by 2 bases, leaving 20 bases between them. This clonotype originated in an adult in good health. This chain connects TRBV7-8 to TRBJ2-5; D might be TRBD2 (5 bases). Material: peripheral blood, obtained on day 0 of AZD1222 vaccination. CDR3 region: CASSSFFGAADQETQYF. CDR3 sequence (DNA): TGTGCCAGCAGCTCCTTTTTCGGAGCAGCGGATCAAGAGACCCAGTACTTC.